These 13 T cell receptor beta chains originate from one sample sequenced in a study of T cells after yellow fever vaccination. TCRdb passed the 5' RACE reads through MiXCR, listing each CDR3 protein once. Altogether around 320,000 distinct CDR3 sequences are present, approximately 4% being singletons, with the ten largest covering roughly a fifth. The sequencing here drew on PBMCs, taken 15 days after the yellow fever booster vaccination. These receptors were obtained from a man between 18 and 29 years old who received the YFV17D yellow fever vaccine.

In its sample, this clonotype was seen many times. The chain uses TRBV10-3 and TRBJ1-3; weak D call: TRBD1 (5 bases). V shed 10 bases and J shed 0 bases, with 10 bases lying between them. The CDR3 extends over 13 amino acids. CDR1 and CDR2 from the germline V gene are ENHRY and SYGVKD. CDR3 nucleotides: TGTGCCACAACAGGAAGCTCTGGAAACACCATATATTTT. It encodes CATTGSSGNTIYF.

This clonotype was recorded at least ten times. Written as DNA, the CDR3 is TGTGCCAGCAGCACCCAGGGGACTAATGAAAAACTGTTTTTT. It codes for CASSTQGTNEKLFF. The chain employs TRBV9 and TRBJ1-4; tentative D call: TRBD1 (6 bases). The CDR3 runs to 14 residues. Germline V CDR1 and CDR2: SGDLS, YYNGEE. V lost 4 bases, J lost 2 bases, and 9 bases lay in between.

This clonotype was detected ten times or more. The V call is TRBV5-1, the J call TRBJ1-2; TRBD1 agrees at 8 bases. Germline V gene lookup returns CDR1 SGHRS and CDR2 YFSETQ. The CDR3 is 15 amino acids. The ends lost 4 bases at V and 2 bases at J; junction bases unmatched: 7. The CDR3 DNA reads as TGCGCCAGCAGCCCGAACAGGGGGACCAACTATGGCTACACCTTC. Translating gives CASSPNRGTNYGYTF.

The CDR3 sequence is CSASELLGRANQPQHF. DNA for the CDR3: TGCAGTGCCAGTGAGTTATTGGGGAGGGCGAATCAGCCCCAGCATTTT. This rearrangement joins TRBV20-1 to TRBJ1-5; D is uncertain. Trimming took off 6 bases at V and 4 bases at J, with 22 bases between the two ends. This CDR3 contains 16 residues. Germline V gives CDR1 DFQATT, CDR2 SNEGSKA (reference sequence).

This clonotype was counted only a few times. The chain recombines TRBV7-8 with TRBJ2-5; 7 nucleotides align to TRBD1. This CDR3 comprises 16 residues. V lost 6 bases and J lost 5; bases outside the gene matches: 15. The germline V gene encodes CDR1 SGHVS and CDR2 FQNEAQ. The CDR3 loop reads CASRRRQGTTGETQYF. The CDR3 coding sequence is TGTGCCAGCAGACGTAGACAGGGCACTACCGGGGAGACCCAGTACTTC. Supplemented by reference TRBV7-8 and TRBJ2-5, the full variable domain reads GAGVSQSPRYKVAKRGQDVALRCDPISGHVSLFWYQQALGQGPEFLTYFQNEAQLDKSGLPSDRFFAERPEGSVSTLKIQRTQQEDSAVYLCASRRRQGTTGETQYFGPGTRLLVL.

This clonotype was picked up a small number of times. The chain carries TRBV10-3 and TRBJ2-3; TRBD2 aligns across 7 bases. With V trimmed by 8 bases and J by 0 bases, 11 bases remained unmatched. This CDR3 has 16 residues. From germline, CDR1 is ENHRY and CDR2 SYGVKD. This CDR3 reads CAISPAGVRSTDTQYF. The CDR3 coding sequence is TGTGCCATCTCCCCGGCGGGGGTCAGAAGCACAGATACGCAGTATTTT.

The CDR3 sequence: CASSPWEREPKADTQYF. The CDR3 DNA sequence: TGTGCCAGCAGCCCTTGGGAGAGAGAGCCAAAAGCGGATACGCAGTATTTT. J is TRBJ2-3 and V is TRBV12-3 or TRBV12-4, with D possibly matching TRBD2 (5 bases). Trimming took off 6 bases at V and 6 bases at J, with 25 bases between the two ends. The CDR3 loop spans 17 amino acids.

This clonotype was observed at least ten times. This chain connects TRBV29-1 to TRBJ1-4; D is unclear. The CDR3 length is 15 residues. Germline assignment: CDR1 SQVTM and CDR2 ANQGSEA. Trimming left V 0 bases short and J 1 base short, with 9 bases between. CDR3 region: CSVEDLRETNEKLFF. CDR3 in DNA: TGCAGCGTTGAAGATCTAAGGGAAACTAATGAAAAACTGTTTTTT.

This clonotype was recorded many times. The rearrangement joins TRBV5-1 to TRBJ1-1, with a possible D match to TRBD1 (6 bases). CDR1 is SGHRS, CDR2 YFSETQ, per germline. The ends were cut back, 0 bases at V and 0 bases at J, with 12 bases in the middle. CDR3 size: 16 residues. DNA for the CDR3: TGCGCCAGCAGCTTGGATGGGACAAGAATGAACACTGAAGCTTTCTTT. Its protein is CASSLDGTRMNTEAFF.

This clonotype has ten or more counts. Sequence at one end of the junction differs from germline and may be a read error. The J gene is TRBJ1-2, the V gene TRBV20-1; D unclear. The CDR3 has 8 amino acids. The germline gives CDR1 DFQATT, CDR2 SNEGSKA (reference sequence). The CDR3 reads CSARGGVF. For the CDR3, the DNA is TGCAGTGCTAGAGGGGGAGTCTTC.

Only a few counts were recorded for this clonotype. V gene TRBV5-1 combines with J gene TRBJ2-7, with 7 bases fitting TRBD1. The junction had 10 bases not matched to a gene; V was cut back by 3 bases and J by 1 base. Germline V gene sequence: CDR1 SGHRS, CDR2 YFSETQ. The CDR3 runs to 16 residues. The CDR3 DNA reads TGCGCCAGCAGCTGGACGTACAGGGGTTCGTCCTACGAGCAGTACTTC. Its protein product is CASSWTYRGSSYEQYF.

This clonotype has a count of ten or more. The chain is built from TRBV12-3 or TRBV12-4 and TRBJ1-2; D not certain. This CDR3 is built from 11 residues. Between the trimmed V and J ends, which lost 5 bases and 8 bases, there was a span of 9 bases. This CDR3 reads CASSDAGGYTF. The CDR3 DNA follows: TGTGCCAGCAGTGATGCCGGGGGCTACACCTTC.

The genes are TRBV20-1 and TRBJ1-1, with no clear D. Germline values: CDR1 DFQATT, CDR2 SNEGSKA (reference sequence). This CDR3 has 12 residues. V was shortened by 6 bases and J by 3 bases, with 11 bases between the two germline ends. In DNA, the CDR3 is TGCAGTGCGCGACCCGGGCACACTGAAGCTTTCTTT. This sequence encodes CSARPGHTEAFF.